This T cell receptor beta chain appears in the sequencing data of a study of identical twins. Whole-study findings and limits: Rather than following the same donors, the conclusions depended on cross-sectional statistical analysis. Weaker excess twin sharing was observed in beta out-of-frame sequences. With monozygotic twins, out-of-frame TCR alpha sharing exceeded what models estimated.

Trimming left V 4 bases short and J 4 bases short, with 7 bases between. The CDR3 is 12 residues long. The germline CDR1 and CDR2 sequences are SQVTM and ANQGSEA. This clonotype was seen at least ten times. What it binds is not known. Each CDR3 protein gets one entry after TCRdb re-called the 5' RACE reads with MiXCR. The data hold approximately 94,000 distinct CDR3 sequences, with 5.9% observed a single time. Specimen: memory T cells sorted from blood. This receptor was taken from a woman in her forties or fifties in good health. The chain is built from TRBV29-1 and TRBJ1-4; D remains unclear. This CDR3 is CSVGGINEKLFF. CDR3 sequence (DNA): TGCAGCGTTGGAGGGATTAATGAAAAACTGTTTTTT.